A selection of T cell receptor beta chains follows, all from one sample in a study of technical replicates of blood from a handful of donors. Assay used: immunoSEQ multiplex PCR; TCRdb lists only in-frame clones, some missing. The table shows fewer than 90,000 clones, with 90% to 95% occurring only once. The sequenced material came from T cells isolated from PBMCs. The receptors stem from a human donor in good health. Both conserved end residues are part of each CDR3. The D gene is left open where the match is weak. For some rows the clone size is stated as once, few or many, or as a class when expanded; others skip it.

D: TRBD2
size: -
V: TRBV7-2
J: TRBJ2-1
CDR3: CASSFRGLAEVNNEQFF
DNA: TGTGCCAGCAGCTTTCGGGGACTAGCGGAGGTGAACAATGAGCAGTTCTTC

D: -
size: -
V: TRBV9
J: TRBJ1-1
CDR3: CASRQEVDTEAFF
DNA: TGTGCCAGCAGACAGGAAGTGGACACTGAAGCTTTCTTT

D: -
size: -
V: TRBV28
J: TRBJ1-1
CDR3: CASSSTANTRRAFF
DNA: TGTGCCAGCAGTTCGACCGCGAATACTAGGAGAGCTTTCTTT

D: -
size: -
V: TRBV18
J: TRBJ2-7
CDR3: CASSPGFDYEQYF
DNA: TGTGCCAGCTCACCGGGCTTCGACTACGAGCAGTACTTC

D: -
size: -
V: TRBV7-2
J: TRBJ2-1
CDR3: CASSFIAGWGARNEQFF
DNA: TGTGCCAGCAGCTTTATAGCGGGCTGGGGGGCTCGCAATGAGCAGTTCTTC

D: TRBD1
size: -
V: TRBV7-2
J: TRBJ1-5
CDR3: CASSRRTGGNQPQHF
DNA: TGTGCCAGCAGCCGTCGGACAGGGGGCAATCAGCCCCAGCATTTT

D: TRBD2
size: -
V: TRBV5-4
J: TRBJ2-3
CDR3: CASSLAGGAGDTQYF
DNA: TGTGCCAGCAGCTTGGCCGGGGGGGCCGGAGATACGCAGTATTTT

D: -
size: -
V: TRBV6-5
J: TRBJ1-2
CDR3: CASSPFGGPYGYTF
DNA: TGTGCCAGCAGTCCCTTCGGGGGGCCCTATGGCTACACCTTC

D: -
size: -
V: TRBV15
J: TRBJ1-1
CDR3: CATSREAGAYTEAFF
DNA: TGTGCCACCAGCAGAGAGGCGGGAGCCTACACTGAAGCTTTCTTT

D: TRBD1
size: -
V: TRBV29-1
J: TRBJ1-2
CDR3: CSAGTGNGYTF
DNA: TGCAGCGCCGGGACAGGGAACGGCTACACCTTC

D: -
size: once
V: TRBV6-4
J: TRBJ2-1
CDR3: CASSDYTSNEQFF
DNA: TGTGCCAGCAGTGACTATACTAGCAATGAGCAGTTCTTC